Each of the 30 T cell receptor beta chains below was sequenced from the same sample in a study of cytomegalovirus exposure and HLA in healthy donors. The primer mix had 60 Vbeta and 13 Jbeta primers. Sequenced by immunoSEQ multiplex PCR; TCRdb stores in-frame clones only, minus some. The table lists 85,000 to 100,000 clones, 60% to 80% of them singletons. Sample: PBMCs. These TCRs come from a man aged 45 to 65 in good health and CMV-seropositive.

This clone was detected a few times. The chain links TRBV4-2 to TRBJ1-1, with D hard to call. The V gene's germline CDR1 is LGHNA and CDR2 YNFKEQ. The CDR3 extends over 13 amino acids. The V gene lost 4 bases and the J gene lost 0 bases, with 6 bases spanning the gap. CDR3 bases: TGTGCCAGCAGCCTTGCTATGAACACTGAAGCTTTCTTT. This sequence encodes CASSLAMNTEAFF.

The V gene is TRBV7-9, the J gene TRBJ2-1; 8 bases are shared with TRBD1. The CDR3 covers 15 residues. From germline, CDR1 is SEHNR and CDR2 FQNEAQ (reference sequence). Losses at the gene ends were 5 bases for V and 5 bases for J; bases not matched to a gene: 8. The CDR3 DNA reads TGTGCCAGCAGCCAGGGACAGGTTGGGAACAATGAGCAGTTCTTC. This gives the protein CASSQGQVGNNEQFF.

This clone was detected only once. V and J are TRBV5-1 and TRBJ1-2; 7 bases map to TRBD1. Looked up from germline, CDR1 is SGHRS and CDR2 is YFSETQ. CDR3 length equals 15 residues. V shed 7 bases and J 3 bases; nucleotides not matched to a gene: 12. The CDR3: CASRRTGPGDYGYTF. CDR3 DNA sequence: TGCGCCAGCCGACGGACAGGTCCCGGGGACTATGGCTACACCTTC.

The V and J genes are TRBV25-1 and TRBJ2-2; TRBD1 matches 7 bases. Germline lookup yields CDR1 MGHDK and CDR2 SYGVNS. The CDR3 spans 15 residues. The trim removed 6 bases at V and 4 bases at J, leaving 8 bases unmatched. This CDR3 is CASSEGGRSTGELFF. For the CDR3, the DNA is TGTGCCAGCAGCGAAGGGGGCCGGAGCACCGGGGAGCTGTTTTTT.

This clone showed up just once. The CDR3 protein is CASSMTGYGYTF. CDR3 nucleotide sequence: TGTGCCAGTAGTATGACAGGCTATGGCTACACCTTC. The chain recombines TRBV19 with TRBJ1-2; D is perhaps TRBD1 (6 bases). The CDR3 is 12 amino acids. V was clipped by 3 bases and J by 4 bases, with 6 bases between them. The germline V gene has CDR1 LNHDA and CDR2 SQIVND (reference sequence).

V and J are TRBV6-1 and TRBJ2-7; TRBD1 is a possible D gene (5 bases). The CDR3 contains 13 residues. The V and J ends lost 4 bases and 6 bases respectively, with 13 bases between them. In germline, CDR1 is MNHNS, CDR2 SASEGT. The CDR3 region is CASSARQPCEQYF. Here the CDR3 DNA reads TGTGCCAGCAGTGCCCGACAGCCCTGCGAGCAGTACTTC.

The chain joins TRBV27 to TRBJ1-4; the D gene is possibly TRBD1 (6 bases). The CDR3 contains 14 residues. Trimming shortened V by 10 bases and J by 5 bases, and 17 bases separated the two germline ends. Germline V lookup: CDR1 MNHEY, CDR2 SMNVEV (reference sequence). CDR3 coding DNA: TGTGCCACCGCCCCGGGACACGGGAATGAAAAACTGTTTTTT. It codes for CATAPGHGNEKLFF.

The rearrangement links TRBV28 to TRBJ1-4; 7 nucleotides match TRBD1. The V and J ends lost 10 bases and 0 bases, in that order; junction bases with no gene match: 11. Germline CDR1 and CDR2: MDHEN and SYDVKM. The CDR3 runs 16 residues. This chain's CDR3 is CATTPGTAATNEKLFF. The CDR3 region has the DNA TGTGCCACCACCCCCGGGACAGCCGCAACTAATGAAAAACTGTTTTTT.

The CDR3 loop reads CASSSGTSGFNEQFF. In nucleotides, the CDR3 is TGTGCCAGCAGCTCCGGGACTAGCGGGTTCAATGAGCAGTTCTTC. The gene calls are TRBV5-5 and TRBJ2-1, with 12 bases that match TRBD2. The trim removed 3 bases at V and 6 bases at J, leaving 4 bases unmatched. This CDR3 has 15 amino acids. Germline CDR1 and CDR2: SGHKS and YYEKEE (reference sequence).

The chain uses TRBV4-2 and TRBJ2-5; possibly TRBD2 for D (5 bases). Trimming removed 1 base from V and 1 base from J, with 10 bases in between. Looked up from germline, CDR1 is LGHNA and CDR2 is YNFKEQ. There are 15 residues in the CDR3. CDR3 DNA: TGTGCCAGCAGCCAAGCCTACGGGATCCAAGAGACCCAGTACTTC. This gives the protein CASSQAYGIQETQYF.

The rearrangement joins TRBV9 to TRBJ2-6, with 7 bases that match TRBD2. Trimming at V came to 4 bases and at J to 2 bases, leaving 6 bases not matched to a gene. The CDR3 is made up of 16 amino acids. Germline CDR1 reads SGDLS; CDR2 reads YYNGEE. CDR3 sequence (DNA): TGTGCCAGCAGCTTTGGGGGGGTAGCTGGGGCCAACGTCCTGACTTTC. This sequence encodes CASSFGGVAGANVLTF.

The genes are TRBV11-2 and TRBJ2-7; 7 bases line up with TRBD1. The CDR3 covers 12 residues. V lost 6 bases, J lost 3 bases, and 2 bases stayed unmatched. Germline loops: CDR1 SGHAT, CDR2 FQNNGV. The chain's CDR3 is CASRRDSYEQYF. CDR3 DNA sequence: TGTGCCAGCAGAAGGGACAGCTACGAGCAGTACTTC.

This chain joins TRBV11-2 and TRBJ2-3, with D unclear. V was pared by 0 bases and J by 0 bases, with 7 bases between. The CDR3 length is 15 residues. Germline V gives CDR1 SGHAT, CDR2 FQNNGV. Here the CDR3 DNA reads TGTGCCAGCAGCTTAGAGTCTGTTAGCACAGATACGCAGTATTTT. Encoded protein: CASSLESVSTDTQYF.

The chain combines TRBV7-3 with TRBJ2-7; 8 nucleotides match TRBD1. The germline V gene has CDR1 SGHTA and CDR2 FQGTGA. V lost 5 bases to trimming and J lost 1 base; unmatched junction nucleotides: 10. This CDR3 has 16 amino acids. DNA for the CDR3: TGTGCCAGCAGCCTCACCCCCGGACAGGGTTCCTACGAGCAGTACTTC. Translation gives CASSLTPGQGSYEQYF.

The V gene is TRBV5-1, the J gene TRBJ2-5; a possible D gene is TRBD1 (5 bases). The tail of the sequence fits TRBJ2-7 better, so the J call may be wrong. The CDR3 spans 13 residues. The germline V gene encodes CDR1 SGHRS and CDR2 YFSETQ. CDR3 loop: CASSLQGPYEQYF. Here the CDR3 DNA reads TGCGCCAGCAGCTTGCAGGGCCCCTACGAGCAGTACTTC.

The chain employs TRBV4-3 and TRBJ1-6, with 8 bases aligning to TRBD1. Germline loops: CDR1 LGHNA, CDR2 YSLEER. J lost 6 bases, V lost 3 bases, and 4 bases had no gene match. The CDR3 is 15 residues long. CDR3 loop: CASSQLTGGNSPLHF. In DNA form, the CDR3 reads TGCGCCAGCAGCCAGCTAACAGGGGGTAATTCACCCCTCCACTTT.

The V call is TRBV19, the J call TRBJ1-1; D is possibly TRBD1 (6 bases). The CDR3 has 14 residues. V was cut by 6 bases and J by 6 bases, with 17 bases left in between. Germline V gene lookup returns CDR1 LNHDA and CDR2 SQIVND (reference sequence). The CDR3 here is CASRETGRGPEAFF. Here the CDR3 DNA reads TGTGCCAGTAGGGAAACAGGGAGGGGCCCTGAAGCTTTCTTT.

This rearrangement joins TRBV27 to TRBJ1-2; TRBD1 aligns across 8 bases. The CDR3 totals 14 residues. Germline V gene lookup returns CDR1 MNHEY and CDR2 SMNVEV (reference sequence). V shed 5 bases, J shed 4 bases, and the junction held 6 bases outside the gene matches. The DNA of the CDR3 is TGTGCCAGCAGTCCTGGACAGGGCCCCTATGGCTACACCTTC. Encoded protein: CASSPGQGPYGYTF.

The chain is built from TRBV11-2 and TRBJ2-7; 8 positions agree with TRBD1. Germline lookup yields CDR1 SGHAT and CDR2 FQNNGV. V lost 5 bases to trimming and J lost 1 base; unmatched junction nucleotides: 4. This CDR3 contains 14 residues. The CDR3 DNA sequence: TGTGCCAGCAGCGCCCGGACAGGGTCCTACGAGCAGTACTTC. Its protein is CASSARTGSYEQYF.

The CDR3, as DNA: TGCGCCAGCAGCTCCTACTACGAGCAGTACTTC. This translates into CASSSYYEQYF. This chain connects TRBV5-1 to TRBJ2-7; D is undetermined. CDR1 and CDR2 (germline): SGHRS, YFSETQ. Trimming removed 3 bases from V and 3 bases from J, with 4 bases in between. This CDR3 has 11 residues.

This chain joins TRBV6-6 and TRBJ1-6; a possible D gene is TRBD1 (5 bases). The CDR3 sequence is 13 residues long. Germline CDR1 is MNHNY and CDR2 is SVGAGI (reference sequence). V lost 1 base to trimming and J lost 11 bases, with 9 bases between them. CDR3 residues: CASSYLDKPPLHF. The DNA of the CDR3 is TGTGCCAGCAGTTACTTGGACAAACCACCCCTCCACTTT.

The rearrangement uses TRBV4-3 and TRBJ1-5; D not certain. There are 14 residues in the CDR3. Deletions cut 0 bases from V and 4 bases from J, with 7 bases between. Germline CDR1 LGHNA, CDR2 YSLEER. In DNA form, the CDR3 reads TGCGCCAGCAGCCAAGAATCGGGGAATCAGCCCCAGCATTTT. Protein sequence: CASSQESGNQPQHF.

The count of this clone is one. The chain employs TRBV10-3 and TRBJ1-5; weak D call: TRBD1 (5 bases). This CDR3 contains 13 residues. Germline assignment: CDR1 ENHRY and CDR2 SYGVKD. The germline V and J ends were trimmed by 10 bases and 2 bases, with 12 bases remaining between them. CDR3 DNA: TGTGCCAGTCAGGGAGGCGGCAATCAGCCCCAGCATTTT. Residues: CASQGGGNQPQHF.

This clone was observed a few times. This chain links TRBV4-3 with TRBJ1-1, with D possibly TRBD1 on 5 matching bases. V was cut by 2 bases and J by 2 bases, with 15 bases left in between. This CDR3 region has 16 residues. Germline CDR1 LGHNA, CDR2 YSLEER. The CDR3 DNA sequence: TGCGCCAGCAGCCAACAGGGATTCCCAACCAACACTGAAGCTTTCTTT. This encodes CASSQQGFPTNTEAFF.

This clone was seen more than once but under ten times. This chain connects TRBV12-5 to TRBJ1-6; 8 bases fit TRBD1. This CDR3 region has 15 residues. The J segment lost 9 bases and the V segment lost 6 bases, leaving 10 bases of the junction unmatched. Per germline, CDR1 LGHNT and CDR2 FRNRAP. The chain's CDR3 is CASGPGTGGSSPLHF. CDR3 DNA: TGTGCTAGTGGGCCCGGGACAGGAGGTAGTTCACCCCTCCACTTT.

V and J are TRBV28 and TRBJ2-7; TRBD1 aligns across 8 bases. CDR3 size: 14 residues. Trimming at V came to 2 bases and at J to 2 bases, leaving 2 bases not matched to a gene. Looked up from germline, CDR1 is MDHEN and CDR2 is SYDVKM. The CDR3 sequence is CASSLRTGTYEQYF. The CDR3 DNA sequence: TGTGCCAGCAGTTTACGGACAGGGACCTACGAGCAGTACTTC.

J is TRBJ1-1 and V is TRBV7-2, with D maybe TRBD1 (6 bases). The CDR3 runs 14 residues. Germline lookup yields CDR1 SGHTA and CDR2 FQGNSA. Trimming stripped 3 bases from V and 4 bases from J, with 12 bases between. CDR3 region: CASSFPPQGTEAFF. The CDR3 region has the DNA TGTGCCAGCAGCTTCCCTCCACAGGGCACTGAAGCTTTCTTT.

The chain links TRBV4-2 to TRBJ2-5, with TRBD2 matching 8 bases. The J call may be mistaken, given a closer DNA end match to TRBJ2-7. The CDR3 length is 15 residues. Germline lookup yields CDR1 LGHNA and CDR2 YNFKEQ. CDR3 DNA sequence: TGTGCCAGCAGCCTTATGGTAGCGGGGTCCTACGAGCAGTACTTC. Its protein is CASSLMVAGSYEQYF.

V gene TRBV30 combines with J gene TRBJ1-5; a weak D match, TRBD1 (6 bases). The V end was cut by 1 base, the J end by 7 bases, with 11 bases between. The CDR3 length is 13 residues. The germline CDR1 and CDR2 sequences are GTSNPN and SVGIG (reference sequence). CDR3 amino acids: CAWSGGLGQPQHF. The CDR3 DNA reads TGTGCCTGGAGTGGGGGGCTGGGACAGCCCCAGCATTTT.

CDR3 DNA: TGTGCCTGGAGTCAGGGGACAGGGAAAAACATTCAGTACTTC. Encoded protein: CAWSQGTGKNIQYF. The chain has TRBV30 and TRBJ2-4; TRBD1 matches 9 bases. Germline V gene sequence: CDR1 GTSNPN, CDR2 SVGIG (reference sequence). The CDR3 has 14 residues. V dropped 2 bases and J dropped 4; count of bases not matched to a gene: 3. Drawing the rest from reference TRBV30 and TRBJ2-4, the complete variable domain is SQTIHQWPATLVQPVGSPLSLECTVEGTSNPNLYWYRQAAGRGLQLLFYSVGIGQISSEVPQNLSASRPQDRQFILSSKKLLLSDSGFYLCAWSQGTGKNIQYFGAGTRLSVL.